This passage covers 11 T cell receptor beta chains from one sample sequenced in a study of T cell repertoires in cytomegalovirus infection. The antigens these receptors bind are not known. Via MiXCR, TCRdb re-called the reads, giving one row per CDR3 protein. This table holds 570,000 or so distinct CDR3 sequences, about 39% found once. This specimen was cultured PBMCs, taken from culture after CMV antigen stimulation. All receptors come from a human donor in good health (CMV status not recorded). Some clones in this sample may be carry-over from other donors' samples.

This clonotype was found a few times. This CDR3 is CAWSVRVGSSYHQPQHF. The CDR3 DNA sequence: TGTGCCTGGAGTGTACGGGTAGGGTCATCCTATCATCAGCCCCAGCATTTT. This chain joins TRBV30 and TRBJ1-5; D remains ambiguous. From germline, CDR1 is GTSNPN and CDR2 SVGIG (reference sequence). The V end lost 0 bases, the J end lost 5 bases, and 20 bases lay between the germline ends. CDR3 length equals 17 residues.

There are a few counts of this clonotype. The rearrangement uses TRBV29-1 and TRBJ1-1, with no clear D. CDR1 and CDR2 (germline): SQVTM, ANQGSEA. CDR3 size: 11 residues. The CDR3 DNA reads as TGCAGGGGCGACCTGAACACTGAAGCTTTCTTT. Protein product: CRGDLNTEAFF.

This chain uses TRBV4-1 with TRBJ1-1; D is unresolved. V was clipped by 1 base and J by 11 bases, with 17 bases between them. The CDR3 runs 14 residues. The germline V gene has CDR1 MGHRA and CDR2 YSYEKL. The DNA of the CDR3 is TGCGCCAGCAGCCAAGTCGGAGCAGACAACAAGGCTTTCTTT. Translated: CASSQVGADNKAFF.

This clonotype was observed a few times. The V call is TRBV6-8, the J call TRBJ2-1; no clear D. The CDR3 has 11 residues. Germline V gene lookup returns CDR1 MNHGY and CDR2 SAAAGT. Trimming pared 8 bases from V and 2 bases from J, leaving 4 bases between. In DNA form, the CDR3 reads TGTGCCAGCGCTACCTACAATGAGCAGTTCTTC. This encodes CASATYNEQFF.

This chain links TRBV6-1 with TRBJ2-3; maybe TRBD1 (7 bases). Germline CDR1 reads MNHNS; CDR2 reads SASEGT. The CDR3 covers 16 residues. Trimming cost V 6 bases and J 1 base, with 17 bases left between them. CDR3 sequence: CASRGSGGIGTDTQYF. CDR3 nucleotides: TGTGCCAGCAGGGGGTCAGGGGGGATCGGCACAGATACGCAGTATTTT.

This clonotype was counted only a few times. The CDR3 protein is CASSSSSGRRGQETQYF. The CDR3 DNA is TGTGCCAGCAGCTCTTCTAGCGGGAGGAGGGGGCAAGAGACCCAGTACTTC. This chain links TRBV7-9 with TRBJ2-5; 11 positions match TRBD2. The V gene end was trimmed by 4 bases and the J gene end by 2 bases; junction bases not matched to a gene: 9. The CDR3 length is 17 residues. From germline, CDR1 is SEHNR and CDR2 FQNEAQ (reference sequence).

This clonotype was counted a few times. The V and J genes are TRBV7-9 and TRBJ2-7; D is undetermined. The germline V gene has CDR1 SEHNR and CDR2 FQNEAQ (reference sequence). CDR3 length equals 12 residues. Trimming pared 5 bases from V and 3 bases from J, leaving 8 bases between. The CDR3 sequence is CASSPLVYEQYF. CDR3 DNA: TGTGCCAGCAGCCCCCTGGTCTACGAGCAGTACTTC.

J is TRBJ2-5 and V is TRBV7-9; the match to TRBD2 covers 7 bases. Germline trimming cut 1 base from V and 1 base from J; bases unmatched to any gene: 6. CDR1 and CDR2 (germline): SEHNR, FQNEAQ (reference sequence). This CDR3 contains 16 residues. CDR3 sequence reads: CASSLGFGGGQETQYF. The DNA for the CDR3 is TGTGCCAGCAGCTTAGGATTTGGGGGGGGCCAAGAGACCCAGTACTTC.

The genes are TRBV4-1 and TRBJ2-7, with D perhaps matching TRBD2 (5 bases). The CDR3 is made up of 15 amino acids. V shed 2 bases and J shed 4 bases, with 15 bases lying between them. Looked up from germline, CDR1 is MGHRA and CDR2 is YSYEKL. This CDR3 is CASSQPDEGLYEQYF. The DNA for the CDR3 is TGCGCCAGCAGCCAACCGGATGAGGGCCTTTACGAGCAGTACTTC.

Ten or more counts support this clonotype. The rearrangement links TRBV18 to TRBJ1-5; perhaps TRBD1 as D (6 bases). V lost 6 bases and J 5 bases, leaving 14 bases between the germline ends. CDR1 is KGHSH and CDR2 is LQKENI in the germline V gene. The CDR3 loop spans 14 amino acids. CDR3 amino acids: CASSLDRGYQPQHF. CDR3 DNA sequence: TGTGCCAGCTCCCTTGATAGGGGGTATCAGCCCCAGCATTTT. The variable domain in full, with the rest retrieved from reference TRBV18 and TRBJ1-5, is NAGVMQNPRHLVRRRGQEARLRCSPMKGHSHVYWYRQLPEEGLKFMVYLQKENIIDESGMPKERFSAEFPKEGPSILRIQQVVRGDSAAYFCASSLDRGYQPQHFGDGTRLSIL.

The rearrangement joins TRBV4-2 to TRBJ2-1; 15 bases match TRBD2. Trimming removed 4 bases from V and 1 base from J; junction bases left unmatched: 5. Per the germline V gene, CDR1 is LGHNA and CDR2 is YNFKEQ. The CDR3 consists of 18 residues. The CDR3 sequence: CASSRGLAGGASYNEQFF. Written as DNA, the CDR3 is TGTGCCAGCAGCCGGGGACTAGCGGGAGGAGCTTCCTACAATGAGCAGTTCTTC.